This T cell receptor beta chain originates from a study of blood T cell repertoires in COVID-19. About the research overall: Samples taken during acute and convalescent COVID-19 were collected in the United States, Italy and Spain. Nucleic acid was either cDNA or gDNA, and it came from T cells, B-cell-depleted T cells, or PBMCs.

Per the authors' pipeline: Quantification of nucleated cells was approximated via reference gene primer amplification. Generated by immunoSEQ multiplex PCR, the TCRdb table keeps only in-frame clones and is missing some. The V and J calls and the clone size are those of that table, but D and trimming were determined from the DNA. The sample lists about 6,800 clones; roughly nine tenths were seen once. The TCR originated in a man of 80 years or more with active COVID-19. Input material: peripheral blood.

CDR3 sequence reads: CASSEKRRSGSYEQYF. CDR3 nucleotides: TGTGCCAGCAGCGAGAAGCGGAGGAGCGGGTCCTACGAGCAGTACTTC. V and J are TRBV27 and TRBJ2-7; D is perhaps TRBD2 (6 bases). With 6 bases removed from V and 1 base from J, the gap between germline ends came to 19 bases. Germline values: CDR1 MNHEY, CDR2 SMNVEV (reference sequence). The CDR3 runs 16 residues.